Listed below are T cell receptor beta chains from one sample, sequenced in a study of neurological immune-mediated disorders. TCRdb reprocessed the 5' RACE reads with MiXCR, giving one entry per CDR3 protein. The sample gives tens of thousands of distinct CDR3 sequences, 4.5% to 5.5% of which show up once; 5.5% to 8% is in the top ten. The sequencing input was PBMCs. These receptors were collected from a man aged 25-40 years with multiple sclerosis. Both conserved end residues are part of each CDR3. D genes are given only for firm matches. A row's size may be missing; if present it is once, few, many or a size class.

V: TRBV5-1
J: TRBJ2-1
D: TRBD2
size: many
CDR3: CASSFQTGGLYNEQFF
DNA: TGCGCCAGCAGCTTTCAAACGGGGGGGCTCTACAATGAGCAGTTCTTC

V: TRBV24-1
J: TRBJ2-1
D: NA
size: many
CDR3: CATSTGAYNEQFF
DNA: TGTGCCACCAGCACCGGGGCCTACAATGAGCAGTTCTTC

V: TRBV20-1
J: TRBJ1-2
D: NA
size: many
CDR3: CSARRGSYGYTF
DNA: TGCAGTGCTCGACGAGGGAGCTATGGCTACACCTTC

V: TRBV7-6
J: TRBJ1-6
D: TRBD1
size: few
CDR3: CASSLQSTGGAGSPLNF
DNA: TGTGCCAGCAGCTTACAGAGTACAGGGGGAGCAGGCTCACCCCTCAACTTT

V: TRBV5-6
J: TRBJ2-2
D: NA
size: many
CDR3: CASSLGHLESTGELFF
DNA: TGTGCCAGCAGCCTAGGACACCTCGAGAGCACCGGGGAGCTGTTTTTT

V: TRBV4-1
J: TRBJ1-5
D: NA
size: many
CDR3: CASSQELRGNQPQHF
DNA: TGCGCCAGCAGCCAAGAACTAAGGGGCAATCAGCCCCAGCATTTT

V: TRBV5-1
J: TRBJ1-2
D: NA
size: NA
CDR3: CASSLVSLYGYTF
DNA: TGCGCCAGCAGCTTGGTATCCCTTTATGGCTACACCTTC

V: TRBV6-1
J: TRBJ2-1
D: TRBD2
size: many
CDR3: CASRTSGGYNEQFF
DNA: TGTGCCAGCAGGACTAGCGGGGGGTACAATGAGCAGTTCTTC

V: TRBV20-1
J: TRBJ2-3
D: TRBD1
size: many
CDR3: CSALDDGDRSTDTQYF
DNA: TGCAGTGCCTTAGACGATGGGGACAGGTCCACAGATACGCAGTATTTT

V: TRBV18
J: TRBJ1-4
D: TRBD1
size: many
CDR3: CASSPNGQGKLFF
DNA: TGTGCCAGCTCACCAAATGGACAGGGCAAACTGTTTTTT

V: TRBV5-1
J: TRBJ1-2
D: NA
size: NA
CDR3: CASSLDPGGGGYTF
DNA: TGCGCCAGCAGCTTGGACCCCGGGGGAGGAGGCTACACCTTC

V: TRBV5-1
J: TRBJ1-1
D: TRBD1
size: many
CDR3: CASSFQGAENTEAFF
DNA: TGCGCCAGCAGCTTCCAGGGGGCTGAGAACACTGAAGCTTTCTTT

V: TRBV6-1
J: TRBJ1-4
D: NA
size: few
CDR3: CASRVGGTNEKLFF
DNA: TGTGCCAGCAGGGTTGGGGGTACCAATGAAAAACTGTTTTTT

V: TRBV5-1
J: TRBJ2-7
D: NA
size: many
CDR3: CASSLPAGIRHLDYYEQYF
DNA: TGCGCCAGCAGCTTGCCCGCGGGGATAAGACACCTGGACTACTACGAGCAGTACTTC